Below, 20 T cell receptor beta chains from the same sample are listed, as sequenced in a study of molecular identifiers for immune sequencing clone quantification. One entry per CDR3 protein, called by TCRdb with MiXCR from the PCR reads. In the table there are roughly 300,000 distinct CDR3 sequences, about 22% of which are singletons. Sequencing was performed on naive CD8+ T cells from blood, with Jurkat cell RNA spiked in. Regarding subset: FACS-sorted CD8+CD4-CCR7+CD45RA+ naive T cells. The receptors derive from a human donor in good health. Some libraries in this study had Jurkat cell RNA spiked in.

This clonotype has a count of ten or more. This sequence joins TRBV28 and TRBJ2-7; 8 nucleotides align to TRBD2. V shed 5 bases and J 7 bases; nucleotides not matched to a gene: 7. The CDR3 is made up of 13 amino acids. Germline CDR1 MDHEN, CDR2 SYDVKM. DNA for the CDR3: TGTGCCAGCAGTCCACGGGGGGGTGTTGAGCAGTACTTC. Protein sequence: CASSPRGGVEQYF.

There are a few counts of this clonotype. The V gene is TRBV2, the J gene TRBJ2-3; D remains unclear. CDR1 and CDR2 from the germline V gene are SNHLY and FYNNEI. CDR3 length equals 15 residues. V dropped 4 bases and J dropped 4 bases, with 15 bases sitting between them. CDR3 sequence: CASSGPKDVADTQYF. Written as DNA, the CDR3 is TGTGCCAGCAGTGGCCCGAAGGATGTCGCAGATACGCAGTATTTT. The full variable domain, completed using reference TRBV2 and TRBJ2-3, is EPEVTQTPSHQVTQMGQEVILRCVPISNHLYFYWYRQILGQKVEFLVSFYNNEISEKSEIFDDQFSVERPDGSNFTLKIRSTKLEDSAMYFCASSGPKDVADTQYFGPGTRLTVL.

This clonotype was seen at least ten times. The chain employs TRBV7-9 and TRBJ2-5, with D possibly matching TRBD1 (6 bases). V lost 3 bases, J lost 0 bases, and 14 bases lay in between. Germline V gene data show CDR1 as SEHNR and CDR2 as FQNEAQ (reference sequence). The CDR3 is 16 amino acids. The CDR3 loop reads CASSFPGTRYQETQYF. CDR3 DNA sequence: TGTGCCAGCAGCTTTCCCGGGACAAGGTACCAAGAGACCCAGTACTTC.

On this clonotype itself: The junction departs from germline at one end; a sequencing error may be responsible. The CDR3 here is CASSRTSGRRDTHYF. The CDR3 bases are TGTGCCAGCAGCAGGACTAGCGGGCGCAGGGATACGCATTATTTT. The gene calls are TRBV9 and TRBJ2-3, with 11 bases that match TRBD2. CDR1 is SGDLS, CDR2 YYNGEE, per germline. The CDR3 loop spans 15 amino acids.

Details on this clonotype: One end of the junction fails to match germline, which may point to a read error. The chain links TRBV10-1 to TRBJ2-2; maybe TRBD2 (6 bases). This CDR3 is built from 13 residues. Germline CDR1 WNHNN, CDR2 SYGVQD (reference sequence). CDR3 nucleotide sequence: TGCGCCAGCACGGCGGGGAGCACCGGGGAGCCGTTTTTT. It yields the protein CASTAGSTGEPFF.

On this clonotype: A read error may account for a junction end that differs from germline. The chain's CDR3 is CASSQDQVATNGKLFF. The DNA of the CDR3 is TGCGCCAGCAGCCAAGATCAGGTCGCAACTAATGGAAAACTGTTTTTT. This chain joins TRBV4-3 and TRBJ1-4, with D unresolved. The CDR3 length is 16 residues. CDR1 LGHNA and CDR2 YSLEER come from the germline V gene.

This clonotype was counted between two and nine times. This chain connects TRBV3-1 to TRBJ1-1; possibly TRBD1 for D (5 bases). The germline gives CDR1 LGHDT, CDR2 YNNKEL (reference sequence). V was trimmed by 2 bases and J by 4 bases, leaving 14 bases between them. The CDR3 extends over 15 amino acids. The CDR3 coding sequence is TGTGCCAGCAGCCAACACCGCGCTGGGGGCACTGAAGCTTTCTTT. Translated, it gives CASSQHRAGGTEAFF. Full variable domain (missing parts from reference TRBV3-1 and TRBJ1-1): DTAVSQTPKYLVTQMGNDKSIKCEQNLGHDTMYWYKQDSKKFLKIMFSYNNKELIINETVPNRFSPKSPDKAHLNLHINSLELGDSAVYFCASSQHRAGGTEAFFGQGTRLTVV.

This clonotype was seen many times. The chain couples TRBV6-2 or TRBV6-3 to TRBJ2-3; D ambiguous. The CDR3 consists of 12 residues. Germline lookup yields CDR1 MNHEY and CDR2 SVGEGT. V was trimmed by 5 bases and J by 8 bases, leaving 11 bases between them. The CDR3 DNA reads TGTGCCAGCAGTGCCCAAGTTCGTACGCAGTATTTT. It encodes CASSAQVRTQYF.

This chain joins TRBV4-1 and TRBJ2-7; D is perhaps TRBD2 (5 bases). The CDR3 extends over 14 amino acids. Germline values: CDR1 MGHRA, CDR2 YSYEKL. Trimming cost V 0 bases and J 0 bases, with 6 bases left between them. The CDR3 region is CASSQEDYSYEQYF. CDR3 DNA sequence: TGCGCCAGCAGCCAAGAAGACTACTCCTACGAGCAGTACTTC.

The chain carries TRBV24-1 and TRBJ2-1; D possibly uses TRBD1 or TRBD2 (6 bases each). Per germline, CDR1 KGHDR and CDR2 SFDVKD. The length of the CDR3 is 14 residues. V was cut by 9 bases and J by 2 bases, with 13 bases left in between. The DNA for the CDR3 is TGTGCCACCGCCGGCGGGACAACCTACAATGAGCAGTTCTTC. It codes for CATAGGTTYNEQFF.

Only a few counts were recorded for this clonotype. The J gene is TRBJ2-5, the V gene TRBV6-2 or TRBV6-3, with 7 bases identical to TRBD1. The CDR3 consists of 14 residues. V lost 8 bases and J lost 5; bases outside the gene matches: 11. Germline loops: CDR1 MNHEY, CDR2 SVGEGT. CDR3 residues: CASGYLGGRETQYF. DNA for the CDR3: TGTGCCAGCGGGTACTTAGGGGGCCGGGAGACCCAGTACTTC.

Notes on this clonotype: Possible read error: a much larger clone is one base away. The CDR3 DNA reads TGTGCCAGCAGCGTAGTCGAGTGGGGATTGGAGACCCAGTACTTC. It encodes CASSVVEWGLETQYF. The rearrangement joins TRBV9 to TRBJ2-5, with D hard to call. Per germline, CDR1 SGDLS and CDR2 YYNGEE. The CDR3 extends over 15 amino acids. V lost 0 bases and J lost 5, with 14 bases in between.

The rearrangement joins TRBV7-6 to TRBJ1-4; TRBD1 might be the D (6 bases). This CDR3 has 15 residues. In germline, CDR1 is SGHVS, CDR2 FNYEAQ. V lost 5 bases, J lost 11 bases, and 21 bases lay in between. The CDR3: CASSPRAGEGWKLFF. DNA for the CDR3: TGTGCCAGCAGCCCCCGCGCAGGGGAAGGTTGGAAACTGTTTTTT.

The chain combines TRBV4-2 with TRBJ2-1; D is ambiguous. Germline-derived CDR1 and CDR2 are LGHNA and YNFKEQ. The CDR3 sequence is 12 residues long. With 1 base removed from V and 12 bases from J, the gap between germline ends came to 10 bases. DNA for the CDR3: TGTGCCAGCAGCCAAGGCCGATCCGGGCAGTTCTTC. The encoded protein is CASSQGRSGQFF.

The table lists this clonotype with many counts. This sequence joins TRBV9 and TRBJ1-5; D remains unclear. V was trimmed by 1 base and J by 2 bases, leaving 10 bases between them. CDR1 and CDR2 (germline): SGDLS, YYNGEE. This CDR3 region has 15 residues. This CDR3 is CASSVSYGGNQPQHF. The CDR3 DNA reads TGTGCCAGCAGCGTAAGTTATGGGGGCAATCAGCCCCAGCATTTT.

V and J are TRBV9 and TRBJ2-3; D is perhaps TRBD1 or TRBD2 (6 bases each). Germline V gene lookup returns CDR1 SGDLS and CDR2 YYNGEE. V lost 0 bases, J lost 4 bases, and 12 bases lay in between. The CDR3 is made up of 15 amino acids. CDR3 amino acids: CASSVEGGISDTQYF. The CDR3 nucleotides read TGTGCCAGCAGCGTAGAAGGGGGGATCTCAGATACGCAGTATTTT.

Only a few counts were recorded for this clonotype. This chain links TRBV27 with TRBJ2-4; maybe TRBD2 (6 bases). The CDR3 runs 15 residues. Germline CDR1 reads MNHEY; CDR2 reads SMNVEV (reference sequence). Trimming shortened V by 6 bases and J by 1 base, and 13 bases separated the two germline ends. Written as DNA, the CDR3 is TGTGCCAGCAGGGCGGGGTCGGTTGCCAAAAACATTCAGTACTTC. Translating it yields CASRAGSVAKNIQYF.

This clonotype turned up a few times. The CDR3 DNA follows: TGTGCCAGCAGTCACTTGGGGGGGGCAGGGGAGACCCAGTACTTC. This codes for CASSHLGGAGETQYF. The chain is built from TRBV27 and TRBJ2-5; possible D gene TRBD2, 7 bases. Trimming removed 5 bases from V and 5 bases from J, with 18 bases in between. The germline V gene encodes CDR1 MNHEY and CDR2 SMNVEV (reference sequence). The CDR3 sequence is 15 residues long.

This rearrangement joins TRBV7-9 to TRBJ2-7; the match to TRBD1 covers 7 bases. The V and J ends lost 6 bases and 4 bases, in that order; junction bases with no gene match: 6. Germline CDR1 is SEHNR and CDR2 is FQNEAQ (reference sequence). This CDR3 has 13 amino acids. In DNA, the CDR3 is TGTGCCAGCAGACCCGGACAGGCTTACGAGCAGTACTTC. Encoded protein: CASRPGQAYEQYF. Variable domain in full (rest from reference TRBV7-9 and TRBJ2-7): DTGVSQNPRHKITKRGQNVTFRCDPISEHNRLYWYRQTLGQGPEFLTYFQNEAQLEKSRLLSDRFSAERPKGSFSTLEIQRTEQGDSAMYLCASRPGQAYEQYFGPGTRLTVT.

In its sample, this clonotype was seen many times. J is TRBJ2-5 and V is TRBV19, with D tentatively TRBD2 (6 bases). CDR1 and CDR2 from the germline V gene are LNHDA and SQIVND (reference sequence). CDR3 size: 14 residues. Trimming took 5 bases from V and 5 from J, leaving 15 bases between them. CDR3 amino acids: CASSPLGGGETQYF. CDR3 coding DNA: TGTGCCAGTAGTCCCCTCGGGGGTGGGGAGACCCAGTACTTC.